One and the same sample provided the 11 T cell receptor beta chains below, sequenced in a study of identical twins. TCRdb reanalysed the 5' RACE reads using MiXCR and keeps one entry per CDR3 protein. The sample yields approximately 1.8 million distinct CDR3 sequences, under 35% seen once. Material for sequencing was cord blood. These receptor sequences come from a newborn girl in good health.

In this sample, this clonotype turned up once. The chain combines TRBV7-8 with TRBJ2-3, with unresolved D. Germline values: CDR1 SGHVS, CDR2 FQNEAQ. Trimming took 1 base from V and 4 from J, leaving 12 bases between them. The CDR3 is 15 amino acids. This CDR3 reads CASSLGLSLADTQYF. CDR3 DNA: TGTGCCAGCAGCTTAGGGCTGAGTTTAGCAGATACGCAGTATTTT.

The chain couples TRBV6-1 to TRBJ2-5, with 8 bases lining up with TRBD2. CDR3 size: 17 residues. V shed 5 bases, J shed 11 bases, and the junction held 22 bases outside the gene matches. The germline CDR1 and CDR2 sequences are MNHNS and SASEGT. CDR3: CASSQPYTGGPLWEQYF. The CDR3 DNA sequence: TGTGCCAGCAGTCAACCTTACACGGGAGGGCCCCTTTGGGAGCAGTACTTC.

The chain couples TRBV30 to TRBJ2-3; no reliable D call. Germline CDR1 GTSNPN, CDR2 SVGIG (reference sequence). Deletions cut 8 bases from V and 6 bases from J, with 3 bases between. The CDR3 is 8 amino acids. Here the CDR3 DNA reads TGTGCCCTTGATACGCAGTATTTT. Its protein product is CALDTQYF.

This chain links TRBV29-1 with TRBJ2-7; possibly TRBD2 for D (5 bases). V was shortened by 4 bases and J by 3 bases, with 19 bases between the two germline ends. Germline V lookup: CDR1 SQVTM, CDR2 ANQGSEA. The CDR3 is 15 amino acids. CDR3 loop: CSVVGPLGGYYEQYF. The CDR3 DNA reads TGCAGCGTTGTTGGGCCCCTCGGCGGGTACTACGAGCAGTACTTC.

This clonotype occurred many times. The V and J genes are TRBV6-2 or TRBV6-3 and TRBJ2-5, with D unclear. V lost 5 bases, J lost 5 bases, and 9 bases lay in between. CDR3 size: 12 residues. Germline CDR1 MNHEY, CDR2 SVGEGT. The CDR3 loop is CASSQIRETQYF. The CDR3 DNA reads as TGTGCCAGCAGTCAGATTCGCGAGACCCAGTACTTC.

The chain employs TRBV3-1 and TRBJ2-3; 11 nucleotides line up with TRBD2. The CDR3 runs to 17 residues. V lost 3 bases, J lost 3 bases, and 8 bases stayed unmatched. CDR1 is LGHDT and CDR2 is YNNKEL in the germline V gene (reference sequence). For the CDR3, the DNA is TGTGCCAGCAGCCATCGACTAGCGGGGTTGATGACAGATACGCAGTATTTT. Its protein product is CASSHRLAGLMTDTQYF.

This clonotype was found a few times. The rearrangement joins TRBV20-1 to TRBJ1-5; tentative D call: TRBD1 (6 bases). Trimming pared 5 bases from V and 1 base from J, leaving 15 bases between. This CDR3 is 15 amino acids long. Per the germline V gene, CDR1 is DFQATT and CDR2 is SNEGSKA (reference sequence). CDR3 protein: CSAYSYRESNQPQHF. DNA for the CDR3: TGCAGTGCTTATTCCTACAGGGAGAGCAATCAGCCCCAGCATTTT.

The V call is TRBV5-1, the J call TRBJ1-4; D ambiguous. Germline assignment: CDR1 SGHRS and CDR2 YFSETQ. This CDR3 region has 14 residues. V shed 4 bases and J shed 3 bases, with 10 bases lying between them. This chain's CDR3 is CASSTGRPNEKLFF. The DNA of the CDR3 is TGCGCCAGCAGCACCGGGAGGCCTAATGAAAAACTGTTTTTT.

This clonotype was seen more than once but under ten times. The CDR3 coding sequence is TGCAGTGATCGGACTAGCGGGAACTACAATGAGCAGTTCTTC. Amino acid sequence: CSDRTSGNYNEQFF. The chain joins TRBV20-1 to TRBJ2-1; TRBD2 aligns across 12 bases. With 7 bases clipped from V and 3 bases from J, the junction kept 4 bases outside the gene matches. This CDR3 contains 14 residues. Per germline, CDR1 DFQATT and CDR2 SNEGSKA (reference sequence).

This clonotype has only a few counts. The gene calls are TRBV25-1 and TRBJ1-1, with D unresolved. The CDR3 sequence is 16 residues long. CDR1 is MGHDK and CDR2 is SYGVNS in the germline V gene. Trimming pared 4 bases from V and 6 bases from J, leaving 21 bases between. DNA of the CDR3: TGTGCCAGCAGTGCTAATCGACGGTTGTCACACGCTGAAGCTTTCTTT. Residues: CASSANRRLSHAEAFF.

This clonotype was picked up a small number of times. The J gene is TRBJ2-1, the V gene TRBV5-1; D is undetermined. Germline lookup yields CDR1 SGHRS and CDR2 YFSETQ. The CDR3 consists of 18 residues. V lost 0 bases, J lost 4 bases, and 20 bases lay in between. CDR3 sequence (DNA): TGCGCCAGCAGCTTGGGGGTAATGTCCCACTCCCCTTACAATGAGCAGTTCTTC. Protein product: CASSLGVMSHSPYNEQFF.